These T cell receptor beta chains were read from a single sample in a study of T cell repertoires in cytomegalovirus infection. MiXCR was run by TCRdb on the reads, yielding one entry per CDR3 protein. The sample lists a few hundred thousand distinct CDR3 sequences, approximately 15% occurring once. The sequencing sample was made of CD8+ T cells from PBMCs. Every receptor here comes from a human donor in good health (CMV status not recorded). Some clones in this sample may be carry-over from other donors' samples. CDR3s include the opening cysteine and the closing phenylalanine or tryptophan. A D gene is named only where the DNA matches it firmly. Some rows mark clone size as missing; the rest say once, few, many or name a class of expanded clone.

V gene: TRBV29-1
D gene: -
clone size: few
J gene: TRBJ2-7
CDR3 protein: CSVEKGNSYEQYF
CDR3 DNA: TGCAGCGTTGAAAAGGGGAACTCCTACGAGCAGTACTTC

V gene: TRBV28
D gene: TRBD1
clone size: many
J gene: TRBJ2-3
CDR3 protein: CASSSRGQGLDTQYF
CDR3 DNA: TGTGCCAGCAGTTCTCGGGGACAGGGTTTAGATACGCAGTATTTT

V gene: TRBV7-6
D gene: TRBD1
clone size: many
J gene: TRBJ1-5
CDR3 protein: CASSPGQGRQPQHF
CDR3 DNA: TGTGCCAGCAGCCCAGGACAGGGGAGGCAGCCCCAGCATTTT

V gene: TRBV7-2
D gene: -
clone size: many
J gene: TRBJ2-1
CDR3 protein: CASSLVVAEQFF
CDR3 DNA: TGTGCCAGCAGCTTGGTAGTAGCCGAGCAGTTCTTC

V gene: TRBV12-3/TRBV12-4
D gene: -
clone size: -
J gene: TRBJ1-1
CDR3 protein: CASSKTGPRAEAFF
CDR3 DNA: TGTGCCAGCAGTAAGACGGGCCCGAGGGCTGAAGCTTTCTTT

V gene: TRBV5-1
D gene: TRBD1
clone size: -
J gene: TRBJ1-1
CDR3 protein: CASSLTRGRIEAFF
CDR3 DNA: TGCGCCAGCAGCTTGACCAGGGGGCGGATTGAAGCTTTCTTT

V gene: TRBV12-3/TRBV12-4
D gene: -
clone size: many
J gene: TRBJ1-1
CDR3 protein: CASSFGTSNTEAFF
CDR3 DNA: TGTGCCAGCAGTTTCGGGACGTCGAACACTGAAGCTTTCTTT

V gene: TRBV6-5
D gene: TRBD1
clone size: -
J gene: TRBJ1-6
CDR3 protein: CASRSGGSPSSYNSPLHF
CDR3 DNA: TGTGCCAGCAGATCAGGGGGGAGTCCGAGCTCCTATAATTCACCCCTCCACTTT

V gene: TRBV28
D gene: TRBD1
clone size: few
J gene: TRBJ2-1
CDR3 protein: CASSWEQGTLRKYPQNNEQFF
CDR3 DNA: TGTGCCAGCAGTTGGGAACAGGGGACCCTTCGAAAATACCCCCAAAACAATGAGCAGTTCTTC

V gene: TRBV6-2/TRBV6-3
D gene: TRBD2
clone size: many
J gene: TRBJ2-3
CDR3 protein: CASSYRPGAGGASSTDTQYF
CDR3 DNA: TGTGCCAGCAGTTACCGCCCGGGGGCGGGGGGGGCGTCTAGCACAGATACGCAGTATTTT

V gene: TRBV19
D gene: -
clone size: -
J gene: TRBJ1-5
CDR3 protein: CASSIPGPGQHF
CDR3 DNA: TGTGCCAGTAGTATTCCGGGGCCCGGCCAGCATTTT

V gene: TRBV5-5
D gene: -
clone size: -
J gene: TRBJ1-2
CDR3 protein: CASSLSSLGVYGYTF
CDR3 DNA: TGTGCCAGCAGCCTATCAAGCCTTGGGGTCTATGGCTACACCTTC

V gene: TRBV2
D gene: -
clone size: -
J gene: TRBJ1-4
CDR3 protein: CASSLRPRGEKLFF
CDR3 DNA: TGTGCCAGCAGTCTTAGACCGCGGGGGGAAAAACTGTTTTTT

V gene: TRBV7-2
D gene: -
clone size: many
J gene: TRBJ2-1
CDR3 protein: CASSLFRASFF
CDR3 DNA: TGTGCCAGCAGCTTATTCCGTGCATCGTTCTTC

V gene: TRBV20-1
D gene: -
clone size: few
J gene: TRBJ2-3
CDR3 protein: CSARDGTTSTQYF
CDR3 DNA: TGCAGTGCTAGAGACGGGACCACCAGTACGCAGTATTTT

V gene: TRBV28
D gene: -
clone size: -
J gene: TRBJ2-3
CDR3 protein: CASSLRSGGTDTQYF
CDR3 DNA: TGTGCCAGCAGTTTGCGCTCGGGAGGCACAGATACGCAGTATTTT

V gene: TRBV6-2/TRBV6-3
D gene: -
clone size: few
J gene: TRBJ2-1
CDR3 protein: CASSGGQWGLF
CDR3 DNA: TGTGCCAGCAGTGGGGGGCAATGGGGGCTCTTC

V gene: TRBV27
D gene: TRBD1
clone size: many
J gene: TRBJ2-2
CDR3 protein: CASSFRRGITGELFF
CDR3 DNA: TGTGCCAGCAGTTTTCGCAGGGGGATAACCGGGGAGCTGTTTTTT

V gene: TRBV20-1
D gene: -
clone size: -
J gene: TRBJ2-3
CDR3 protein: CSASGRRTDTQYF
CDR3 DNA: TGCAGTGCTAGCGGCAGGCGGACAGATACGCAGTATTTT

V gene: TRBV28
D gene: -
clone size: many
J gene: TRBJ1-1
CDR3 protein: CASSLWNTEAFF
CDR3 DNA: TGTGCCAGCAGTTTGTGGAACACTGAAGCTTTCTTT

V gene: TRBV11-3
D gene: -
clone size: few
J gene: TRBJ2-1
CDR3 protein: CASSGESDGHNEQFF
CDR3 DNA: TGTGCCAGCAGTGGCGAATCGGACGGCCACAATGAGCAGTTCTTC

V gene: TRBV7-9
D gene: -
clone size: few
J gene: TRBJ1-2
CDR3 protein: CASTGGGKNYGYTF
CDR3 DNA: TGTGCCAGCACGGGTGGAGGGAAAAACTATGGCTACACCTTC

V gene: TRBV12-3/TRBV12-4
D gene: TRBD1
clone size: many
J gene: TRBJ2-7
CDR3 protein: CASSSDTGTGWYEQYF
CDR3 DNA: TGTGCCAGCAGTTCAGACACCGGGACAGGGTGGTACGAGCAGTACTTC

V gene: TRBV14
D gene: TRBD2
clone size: many
J gene: TRBJ2-1
CDR3 protein: CASSLLADDYNEQFF
CDR3 DNA: TGTGCCAGCAGCTTGCTAGCGGATGACTACAATGAGCAGTTCTTC

V gene: TRBV7-9
D gene: -
clone size: -
J gene: TRBJ2-7
CDR3 protein: CASSSGQIHEQYF
CDR3 DNA: TGTGCCAGCAGCTCCGGACAGATCCACGAGCAGTACTTC

V gene: TRBV11-2
D gene: TRBD1
clone size: -
J gene: TRBJ1-1
CDR3 protein: CASSLLTGANTEAFF
CDR3 DNA: TGTGCCAGCAGCCTATTGACAGGGGCGAACACTGAAGCTTTCTTT

V gene: TRBV4-3
D gene: -
clone size: few
J gene: TRBJ2-7
CDR3 protein: CASSQDWQGMGEQYF
CDR3 DNA: TGCGCCAGCAGCCAAGATTGGCAGGGAATGGGAGAGCAGTACTTC

V gene: TRBV14
D gene: -
clone size: few
J gene: TRBJ2-7
CDR3 protein: CASSQSVYEQYF
CDR3 DNA: TGTGCCAGCAGCCAAAGCGTTTACGAGCAGTACTTC

V gene: TRBV7-6
D gene: TRBD1
clone size: many
J gene: TRBJ2-3
CDR3 protein: CASSLEGAGVEDTQYF
CDR3 DNA: TGTGCCAGCAGCTTAGAGGGGGCTGGAGTAGAAGATACGCAGTATTTT

V gene: TRBV6-5
D gene: TRBD1
clone size: -
J gene: TRBJ1-1
CDR3 protein: CASSYWGTGFFGDRAFF
CDR3 DNA: TGTGCCAGCAGTTACTGGGGGACAGGGTTCTTTGGGGATCGGGCTTTCTTT

V gene: TRBV12-5
D gene: TRBD1
clone size: many
J gene: TRBJ2-2
CDR3 protein: CASGLVGQGSNTGELFF
CDR3 DNA: TGTGCTAGTGGCCTCGTCGGACAGGGATCGAACACCGGGGAGCTGTTTTTT

V gene: TRBV11-3
D gene: TRBD1
clone size: few
J gene: TRBJ1-3
CDR3 protein: CASSQDRGPGNTIYF
CDR3 DNA: TGTGCCAGCAGCCAGGACAGGGGGCCTGGAAACACCATATATTTT

V gene: TRBV4-2
D gene: -
clone size: few
J gene: TRBJ2-7
CDR3 protein: CASSQDGTPYEQYF
CDR3 DNA: TGTGCCAGCAGCCAAGATGGGACACCATACGAGCAGTACTTC

V gene: TRBV7-9
D gene: -
clone size: few
J gene: TRBJ2-5
CDR3 protein: CASSMTETQETQYF
CDR3 DNA: TGTGCCAGCAGCATGACAGAGACCCAAGAGACCCAGTACTTC

V gene: TRBV19
D gene: TRBD2
clone size: -
J gene: TRBJ2-1
CDR3 protein: CASSIPASGGRSSYNEQFF
CDR3 DNA: TGTGCCAGTAGTATCCCGGCTAGCGGGGGTAGAAGCTCCTACAATGAGCAGTTCTTC

V gene: TRBV6-5
D gene: TRBD1
clone size: -
J gene: TRBJ1-1
CDR3 protein: CASSTPLTGDTEAFF
CDR3 DNA: TGTGCCAGCAGTACCCCATTGACAGGGGACACTGAAGCTTTCTTT

V gene: TRBV12-3/TRBV12-4
D gene: -
clone size: few
J gene: TRBJ2-1
CDR3 protein: CASSLGLDYDEQFF
CDR3 DNA: TGTGCCAGCAGTTTGGGATTAGATTACGATGAGCAGTTCTTC

V gene: TRBV7-2
D gene: TRBD2
clone size: -
J gene: TRBJ2-1
CDR3 protein: CASSLLAGVDEQFF
CDR3 DNA: TGTGCCAGCAGCCTACTAGCGGGGGTGGATGAGCAGTTCTTC

V gene: TRBV20-1
D gene: -
clone size: few
J gene: TRBJ2-4
CDR3 protein: CSARALGVFPAIKAKNIQYF
CDR3 DNA: TGCAGTGCTAGAGCCCTCGGAGTGTTCCCTGCGATCAAAGCCAAAAACATTCAGTACTTC

V gene: TRBV5-6
D gene: -
clone size: many
J gene: TRBJ2-7
CDR3 protein: CASSPGRSYEQYF
CDR3 DNA: TGTGCCAGTAGCCCTGGTAGGTCCTACGAGCAGTACTTC

V gene: TRBV27
D gene: -
clone size: -
J gene: TRBJ2-3
CDR3 protein: CASSLFDRETDTQYF
CDR3 DNA: TGTGCCAGCAGTTTATTCGACAGAGAAACAGATACGCAGTATTTT

V gene: TRBV10-3
D gene: -
clone size: many
J gene: TRBJ2-2
CDR3 protein: CAISGSGLATGELFF
CDR3 DNA: TGTGCCATCAGCGGGTCGGGGCTGGCCACCGGGGAGCTGTTTTTT

V gene: TRBV7-8
D gene: TRBD1
clone size: many
J gene: TRBJ1-5
CDR3 protein: CASSVSRGREQPQHF
CDR3 DNA: TGTGCCAGCAGCGTAAGCAGGGGGCGCGAGCAGCCCCAGCATTTT

V gene: TRBV20-1
D gene: -
clone size: -
J gene: TRBJ2-7
CDR3 protein: CSARDLRGRSYEQYF
CDR3 DNA: TGCAGTGCTAGAGATTTAAGAGGACGGTCCTACGAGCAGTACTTC

V gene: TRBV6-5
D gene: TRBD2
clone size: once
J gene: TRBJ2-5
CDR3 protein: CASSYGGGAGETQYF
CDR3 DNA: TGTGCCAGCAGTTACGGCGGGGGGGCGGGAGAGACCCAGTACTTC

V gene: TRBV20-1
D gene: -
clone size: -
J gene: TRBJ2-2
CDR3 protein: CSASPPGHLTGELFF
CDR3 DNA: TGCAGTGCCAGTCCTCCGGGACATCTCACCGGGGAGCTGTTTTTT

V gene: TRBV28
D gene: -
clone size: many
J gene: TRBJ2-1
CDR3 protein: CATRLPGVGNEQFF
CDR3 DNA: TGTGCCACCCGCCTACCAGGGGTAGGGAATGAGCAGTTCTTC

V gene: TRBV6-6
D gene: TRBD2
clone size: -
J gene: TRBJ2-3
CDR3 protein: CASRTSGARDTQYF
CDR3 DNA: TGTGCCAGCCGGACTAGCGGGGCTCGGGATACGCAGTATTTT

V gene: TRBV6-5
D gene: -
clone size: -
J gene: TRBJ1-6
CDR3 protein: CASRLPGSYNSPLHF
CDR3 DNA: TGTGCCAGCAGGCTACCGGGCTCCTATAATTCACCCCTCCACTTT

V gene: TRBV20-1
D gene: -
clone size: -
J gene: TRBJ2-1
CDR3 protein: CSANHRYNEQFF
CDR3 DNA: TGCAGTGCTAATCACAGATACAATGAGCAGTTCTTC

V gene: TRBV3-1
D gene: -
clone size: -
J gene: TRBJ2-3
CDR3 protein: CASSRGTDTQYF
CDR3 DNA: TGTGCCAGCAGCCGGGGAACAGATACGCAGTATTTT

V gene: TRBV7-8
D gene: -
clone size: many
J gene: TRBJ1-2
CDR3 protein: CASSLLPGSRPDYGYTF
CDR3 DNA: TGTGCCAGCAGCTTACTGCCCGGGAGTCGACCGGATTATGGCTACACCTTC

V gene: TRBV20-1
D gene: -
clone size: -
J gene: TRBJ1-1
CDR3 protein: CSALTASLGANTEAFF
CDR3 DNA: TGCAGTGCTCTGACAGCCTCGTTGGGTGCGAACACTGAAGCTTTCTTT

V gene: TRBV19
D gene: -
clone size: many
J gene: TRBJ1-1
CDR3 protein: CASLGTYFSEAFF
CDR3 DNA: TGTGCCAGTCTCGGGACCTACTTCTCTGAAGCTTTCTTT